This TCR beta chain was recovered during a study of shared clonotypes between healthy human individuals. Whole-study context: Every donor yielded three CD4 naive, three CD4 memory, two CD8 naive and one CD8 memory plate.

It was at deep level that the assay was run. TCRdb's table, derived via immunoSEQ multiplex PCR, lists solely in-frame clones and lacks some. The repertoire holds roughly 2.1 million clones, 90% to 95% seen once, with about 1.5% in the top ten. CD8 cells regarded as naive lacked CD45RO, were positively chosen for CCR7, and omitted terminally differentiated effector memory CD45RA+ cells. In the case of this clone: The antigen is not known.

Broader study findings: Clonotypes not shared had lower generation probabilities than those common to all four donors. Sorted-subset samples were not fully sequenced, rarefaction indicated.

This receptor was taken from a young man in good health. Some clones in this sample may be carry-over from other donors' samples. The sample was naive CD8+ T cells from PBMCs.

The CDR3 loop reads CASSQDWGYSYNEQFF. The CDR3 DNA reads TGCGCCAGCAGCCAAGATTGGGGGTACTCCTACAATGAGCAGTTCTTC. The chain joins TRBV4-1 to TRBJ2-1, with D perhaps assigned TRBD1 or TRBD2 (5 bases each). This CDR3 contains 16 residues. Trimming removed 0 bases from V and 0 bases from J, with 9 bases in between. Germline CDR1 is MGHRA and CDR2 is YSYEKL.